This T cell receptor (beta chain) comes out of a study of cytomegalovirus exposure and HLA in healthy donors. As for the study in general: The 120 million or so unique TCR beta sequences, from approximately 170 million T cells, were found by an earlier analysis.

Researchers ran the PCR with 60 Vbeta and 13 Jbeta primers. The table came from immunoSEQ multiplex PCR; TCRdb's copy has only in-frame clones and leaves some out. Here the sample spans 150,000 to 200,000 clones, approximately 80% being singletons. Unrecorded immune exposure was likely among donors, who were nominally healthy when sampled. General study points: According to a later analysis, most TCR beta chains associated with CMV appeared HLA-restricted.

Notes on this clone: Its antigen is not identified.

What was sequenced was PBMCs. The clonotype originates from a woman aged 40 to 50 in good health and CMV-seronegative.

The CDR3 bases are TGTGCCAGCAGACCTTCTCGCGGGACAGGAATAAGCGAGCAGTACTTC. Translating it yields CASRPSRGTGISEQYF. The V gene is TRBV25-1, the J gene TRBJ2-7; 8 bases are a match to TRBD1. V shed 6 bases and J 6 bases; nucleotides not matched to a gene: 16. The length of the CDR3 is 16 residues. CDR1 MGHDK and CDR2 SYGVNS come from the germline V gene.